A selection of T cell receptor beta chains follows, all from one sample in a study of regulatory T cells in long-lasting Graves disease. Each CDR3 protein gets one entry after TCRdb re-called the multiplex PCR reads with MiXCR. The sample carries about 470,000 distinct CDR3 sequences, 16% recorded once. The same data also went into a second study, on T cells in Graves' hyperthyroidism and ophthalmopathy.

Sequences were derived from peripheral blood mononuclear cells (PBMCs), sampled at new diagnosis, from a patient treated with antithyroid drugs. These receptors all stem from a man in his forties or fifties with Graves disease. CDR3s leave out the opening cysteine and the closing phenylalanine or tryptophan.

j_gene | v_gene | CDR3aa
TRBJ1-4 | TRBV28 | ASRRGGESEKLF
TRBJ1-1 | TRBV2 | ASRTDMNTEAF
TRBJ2-3 | TRBV10-3 | AISEIGDTQY
TRBJ2-1 | TRBV28 | ASSLILYNEQF
TRBJ2-2 | TRBV2 | ASRASGSPGELF
TRBJ2-7 | TRBV2 | ASGGTSGRALYEQY
TRBJ1-5 | TRBV12-3/TRBV12-4 | ASTFSPDQPQH
TRBJ2-3 | TRBV5-1 | ASSGAGTDTQY
TRBJ2-1 | TRBV27 | ASSRTWLYNEQF
TRBJ2-4 | TRBV28 | ASSLQREGPKNIQY
TRBJ2-7 | TRBV6-9 | ASSWGQSSYEQY
TRBJ2-3 | TRBV9 | ASSQTSGRDTQY
TRBJ2-3 | TRBV18 | ASSPAADTQY
TRBJ1-3 | TRBV12-3/TRBV12-4 | ASTSRDLSGNTIY